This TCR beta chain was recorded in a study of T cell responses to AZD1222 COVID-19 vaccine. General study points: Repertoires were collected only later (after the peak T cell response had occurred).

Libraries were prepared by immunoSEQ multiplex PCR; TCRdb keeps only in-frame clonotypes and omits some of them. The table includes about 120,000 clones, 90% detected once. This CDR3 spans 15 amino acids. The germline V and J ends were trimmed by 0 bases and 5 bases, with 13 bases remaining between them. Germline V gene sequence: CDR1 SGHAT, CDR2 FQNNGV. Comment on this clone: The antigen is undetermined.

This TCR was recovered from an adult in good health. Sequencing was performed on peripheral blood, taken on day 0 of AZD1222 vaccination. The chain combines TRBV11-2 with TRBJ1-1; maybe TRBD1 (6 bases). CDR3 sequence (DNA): TGTGCCAGCAGCTTAGAAAGGACAGCGAAGACTGAAGCTTTCTTT. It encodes CASSLERTAKTEAFF.